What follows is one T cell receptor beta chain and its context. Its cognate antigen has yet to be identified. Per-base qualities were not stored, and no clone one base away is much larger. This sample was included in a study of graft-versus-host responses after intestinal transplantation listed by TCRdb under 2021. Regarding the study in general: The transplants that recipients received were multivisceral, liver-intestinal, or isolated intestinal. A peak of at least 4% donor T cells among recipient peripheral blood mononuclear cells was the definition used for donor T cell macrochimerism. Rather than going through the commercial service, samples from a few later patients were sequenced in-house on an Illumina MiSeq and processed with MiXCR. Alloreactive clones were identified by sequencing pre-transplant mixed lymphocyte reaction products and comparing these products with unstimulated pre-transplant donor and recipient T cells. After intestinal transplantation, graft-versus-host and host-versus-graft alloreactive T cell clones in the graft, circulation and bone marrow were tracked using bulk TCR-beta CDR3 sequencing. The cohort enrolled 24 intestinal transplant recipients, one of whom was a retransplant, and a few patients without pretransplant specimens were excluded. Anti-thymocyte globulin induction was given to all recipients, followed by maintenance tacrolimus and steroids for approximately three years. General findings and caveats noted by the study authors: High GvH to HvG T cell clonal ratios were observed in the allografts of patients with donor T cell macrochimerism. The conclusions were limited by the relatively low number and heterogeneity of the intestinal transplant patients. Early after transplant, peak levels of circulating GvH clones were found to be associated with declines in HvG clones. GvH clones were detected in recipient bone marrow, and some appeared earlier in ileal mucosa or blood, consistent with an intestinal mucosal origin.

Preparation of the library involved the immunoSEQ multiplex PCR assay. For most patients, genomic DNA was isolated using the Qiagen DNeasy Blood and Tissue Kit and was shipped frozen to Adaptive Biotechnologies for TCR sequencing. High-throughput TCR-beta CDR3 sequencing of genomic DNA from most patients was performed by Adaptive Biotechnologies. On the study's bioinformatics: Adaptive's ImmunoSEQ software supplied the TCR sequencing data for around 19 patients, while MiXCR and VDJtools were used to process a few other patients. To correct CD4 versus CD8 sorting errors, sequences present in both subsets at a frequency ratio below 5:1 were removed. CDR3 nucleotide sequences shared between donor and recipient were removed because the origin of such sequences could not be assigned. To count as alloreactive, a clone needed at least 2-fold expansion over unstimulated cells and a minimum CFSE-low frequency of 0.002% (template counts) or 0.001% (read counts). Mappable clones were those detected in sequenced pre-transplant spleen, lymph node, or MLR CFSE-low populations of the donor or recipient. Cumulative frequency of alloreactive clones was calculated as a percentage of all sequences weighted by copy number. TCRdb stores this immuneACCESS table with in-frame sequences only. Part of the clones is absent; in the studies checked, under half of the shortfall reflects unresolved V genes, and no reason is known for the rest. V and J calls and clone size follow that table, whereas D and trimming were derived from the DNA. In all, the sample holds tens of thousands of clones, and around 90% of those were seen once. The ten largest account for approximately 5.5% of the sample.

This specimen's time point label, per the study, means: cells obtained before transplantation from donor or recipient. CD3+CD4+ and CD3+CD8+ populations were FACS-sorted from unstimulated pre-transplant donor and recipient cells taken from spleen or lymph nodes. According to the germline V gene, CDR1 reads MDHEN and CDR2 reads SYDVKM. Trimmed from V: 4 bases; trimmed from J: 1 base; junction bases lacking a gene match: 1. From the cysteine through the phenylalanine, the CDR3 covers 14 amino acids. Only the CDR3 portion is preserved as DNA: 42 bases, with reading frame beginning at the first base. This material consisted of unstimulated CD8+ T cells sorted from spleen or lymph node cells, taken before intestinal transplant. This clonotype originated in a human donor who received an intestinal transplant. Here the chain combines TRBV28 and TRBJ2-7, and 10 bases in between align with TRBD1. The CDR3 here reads CASSWGQGSYEQYF. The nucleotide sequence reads TGTGCCAGCAGTTGGGGACAGGGGTCCTACGAGCAGTACTTC. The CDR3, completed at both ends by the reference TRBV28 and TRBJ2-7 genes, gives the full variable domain DVKVTQSSRYLVKRTGEKVFLECVQDMDHENMFWYRQDPGLGLRLIYFSYDVKMKEKGDIPEGYSVSREKKERFSLILESASTNQTSMYLCASSWGQGSYEQYFGPGTRLTVT.